This TCR beta chain appears in the sequencing data of a study of cytomegalovirus exposure and HLA in healthy donors. Study-level findings and limits: Later analysis revealed greater clonal expansion in HLA-associated TCR beta chains than in equally common others.

Regarding this clone: The antigen is undetermined.

Amplification used 60 Vbeta primers and 13 Jbeta primers. Produced via immunoSEQ multiplex PCR; TCRdb's table is partial and in-frame only. The data show about 130,000 clones, 65% to 80% seen once. Trimming took 1 base from V and 3 from J; bases not matched to a gene: 3. From germline, CDR1 is SGHNT and CDR2 YENEEA. The CDR3 covers 17 residues. This TCR was recovered from a man aged 40-49 years in good health and CMV-seronegative. The chain employs TRBV11-3 and TRBJ2-1; 13 bases align to TRBD2. The sample taken for sequencing was PBMCs. CDR3 sequence: CASSLGLAGGGYNEQFF. CDR3 nucleotides: TGTGCCAGCAGCTTAGGACTAGCGGGGGGCGGCTACAATGAGCAGTTCTTC.